These 25 T cell receptor beta chains came from one sample sequenced in a study of blood T cells in healthy people across ages. Primers used in a second PCR of about 7 to 12 cycles were a sample-barcoded 5' primer and a J-beta primer mix. TCRdb reprocessed the 5' RACE reads via MiXCR and lists one record per CDR3 protein. The table has 980,000 or so distinct CDR3 sequences, roughly 52% seen once. The sample consisted of blood. The receptor source for this set is a man aged 25-40 years in good health.

The chain is built from TRBV29-1 and TRBJ1-1; D not resolved. The CDR3 contains 12 residues. V lost 1 base to trimming and J lost 1 base, with 4 bases between them. The germline V gene has CDR1 SQVTM and CDR2 ANQGSEA. CDR3 DNA sequence: TGCAGCGTTGAAGCGGAGAACACTGAAGCTTTCTTT. This translates into CSVEAENTEAFF.

The chain employs TRBV3-1 and TRBJ2-5; D not certain. V was shortened by 1 base and J by 11 bases, with 14 bases between the two germline ends. The germline V gene encodes CDR1 LGHDT and CDR2 YNNKEL (reference sequence). The CDR3 extends over 13 amino acids. The CDR3 is CASSQVSANEQYF. CDR3 coding DNA: TGTGCCAGCAGCCAAGTTTCTGCAAATGAGCAGTACTTC.

This chain links TRBV20-1 with TRBJ2-5; 7 nucleotides line up with TRBD1. Germline loops: CDR1 DFQATT, CDR2 SNEGSKA (reference sequence). Trimming cost V 5 bases and J 3 bases; bases outside gene matches: 6. The length of the CDR3 is 13 residues. CDR3 nucleotide sequence: TGCAGTGCTTTGGGACAGTTCAAAGAGACCCAGTACTTC. Amino acid sequence: CSALGQFKETQYF.

The V and J genes are TRBV12-3 or TRBV12-4 and TRBJ1-1; tentatively, D is TRBD1 (5 bases). V lost 3 bases to trimming and J lost 4 bases, with 12 bases between them. The CDR3 runs to 14 residues. CDR3 sequence (DNA): TGTGCCAGCAGTTTGGGGGGGTTGGCCACTGAAGCTTTCTTT. Translating it yields CASSLGGLATEAFF.

The J gene is TRBJ1-6, the V gene TRBV4-2; D remains unclear. The V end was cut by 0 bases, the J end by 8 bases, with 14 bases between. Looked up from germline, CDR1 is LGHNA and CDR2 is YNFKEQ. The CDR3 extends over 16 amino acids. The CDR3 nucleotides read TGTGCCAGCAGCCAAGAAATTGGCCCTCGGGATTCACCCCTCCACTTT. It specifies CASSQEIGPRDSPLHF.

This clonotype was seen a handful of times. V gene TRBV29-1 combines with J gene TRBJ2-5; TRBD2 is a possible D gene (5 bases). The J call is in doubt because the DNA end fits TRBJ2-7 better. The CDR3 sequence is 13 residues long. Germline V gene sequence: CDR1 SQVTM, CDR2 ANQGSEA. CDR3 nucleotide sequence: TGCAGCGTTGAACTAGCCATGTATAACGAGCAGTACTTC. Translating gives CSVELAMYNEQYF.

In this sample, this clonotype turned up many times. J is TRBJ2-5 and V is TRBV28; 10 bases are shared with TRBD2. The CDR3 spans 16 residues. Germline-derived CDR1 and CDR2 are MDHEN and SYDVKM. V shed 7 bases and J 3 bases; nucleotides not matched to a gene: 11. The CDR3 DNA is TGTGCCAGCACCAAAGGTAGCGGGGGGTTCAAAGAGACCCAGTACTTC. Residues: CASTKGSGGFKETQYF.

Comment on this clonotype: Being one base from a much bigger clone, this may be a read error. The rearrangement joins TRBV20-1 to TRBJ2-1, with TRBD1 matching over 7 bases. Germline assignment: CDR1 DFQATT and CDR2 SNEGSKA (reference sequence). The junction had 13 bases not matched to a gene; V was cut back by 1 base and J by 13 bases. The CDR3 runs to 14 residues. DNA for the CDR3: TGCAGTGCTAGAGTACAAGGGACAGAAGAGACCCAGTTCTTC. Its translation is CSARVQGTEETQFF.

The chain joins TRBV6-5 to TRBJ2-1; 10 bases are shared with TRBD1. CDR3 length: 17 residues. The V gene's germline CDR1 is MNHEY and CDR2 SVGAGI. Trimming at V came to 1 base and at J to 4 bases, leaving 7 bases not matched to a gene. The CDR3 loop reads CASSYLRGQGSYNEQFF. The CDR3 DNA reads as TGTGCCAGCAGTTACTTGAGGGGACAGGGGAGTTACAATGAGCAGTTCTTC.

This clonotype was observed a handful of times. The chain combines TRBV4-1 with TRBJ2-7; 8 bases agree with TRBD2. This CDR3 contains 15 residues. The germline V gene encodes CDR1 MGHRA and CDR2 YSYEKL. After removal of 0 bases from V and 0 bases from J, the junction contained 1 base not matched to a gene. CDR3 protein: CASSQERGGSYEQYF. The DNA of the CDR3 is TGCGCCAGCAGCCAAGAACGGGGGGGCTCCTACGAGCAGTACTTC.

A few counts support this clonotype. The V gene is TRBV29-1, the J gene TRBJ2-5; TRBD2 aligns across 10 bases. With 5 bases clipped from V and 5 bases from J, the junction kept 11 bases outside the gene matches. Germline V gene sequence: CDR1 SQVTM, CDR2 ANQGSEA. CDR3 size: 15 residues. The CDR3, as DNA: TGCAGCGTTCCCCCGGCTAGCGGGGGCAGGGAGACCCAGTACTTC. This encodes CSVPPASGGRETQYF.

The chain is built from TRBV7-9 and TRBJ1-2; possible D gene TRBD1, 5 bases. This CDR3 contains 15 residues. V lost 1 base to trimming and J lost 7 bases, with 16 bases between them. Germline values: CDR1 SEHNR, CDR2 FQNEAQ (reference sequence). DNA of the CDR3: TGTGCCAGCAGCTTAGAAGGGACGGTGATTGCTGGCTACACCTTC. It translates to CASSLEGTVIAGYTF.

This clonotype showed up just a few times. The CDR3 DNA reads TGTGCCCTTCAGGGTCTACCTAATGAAAAACTGTTTTTT. It encodes CALQGLPNEKLFF. This chain uses TRBV6-1 with TRBJ1-4; D is possibly TRBD1 (5 bases). The germline V gene encodes CDR1 MNHNS and CDR2 SASEGT. Trimming cost V 11 bases and J 3 bases, with 13 bases left between them. The CDR3 extends over 13 amino acids.

The gene calls are TRBV29-1 and TRBJ2-4; D gene uncertain. The germline V gene has CDR1 SQVTM and CDR2 ANQGSEA. CDR3 size: 14 residues. Trimming left V 2 bases short and J 0 bases short, with 8 bases between. CDR3 sequence (DNA): TGCAGCGTTGAACATCCAGGAGCCAAAAACATTCAGTACTTC. Translated, it gives CSVEHPGAKNIQYF. The full variable domain, in which reference TRBV29-1 and TRBJ2-4 provide the parts outside the CDR3, is SAVISQKPSRDICQRGTSLTIQCQVDSQVTMMFWYRQQPGQSLTLIATANQGSEATYESGFVIDKFPISRPNLTFSTLTVSNMSPEDSSIYLCSVEHPGAKNIQYFGAGTRLSVL.

This chain connects TRBV28 to TRBJ2-2, with D possibly TRBD1 on 5 matching bases. Trimming stripped 3 bases from V and 5 bases from J, with 13 bases between. The CDR3 has 15 residues. Germline loops: CDR1 MDHEN, CDR2 SYDVKM. CDR3 protein: CASSLAGFETGELFF. The CDR3 DNA is TGTGCCAGCAGTTTGGCAGGGTTCGAGACCGGGGAGCTGTTTTTT.

This chain connects TRBV24-1 to TRBJ2-2, with D unclear. CDR3 length: 13 amino acids. CDR1 KGHDR and CDR2 SFDVKD come from the germline V gene. V gave up 4 bases and J gave up 5 bases, with 7 bases separating them. This CDR3 is CATSEPGTGELFF. DNA of the CDR3: TGTGCCACCAGTGAGCCCGGGACCGGGGAGCTGTTTTTT.

This chain joins TRBV29-1 and TRBJ1-2, with TRBD1 matching 8 bases. The CDR3 is made up of 12 amino acids. Germline V gene data show CDR1 as SQVTM and CDR2 as ANQGSEA. The trim removed 7 bases at V and 7 bases at J, leaving 8 bases unmatched. CDR3 loop: CSGEGQAGGYTF. DNA for the CDR3: TGCAGCGGGGAGGGACAGGCTGGTGGCTACACCTTC.

The V gene is TRBV20-1, the J gene TRBJ1-5; TRBD1 matches 9 bases. V dropped 6 bases and J dropped 6; count of bases not matched to a gene: 6. Germline assignment: CDR1 DFQATT and CDR2 SNEGSKA (reference sequence). The length of the CDR3 is 13 residues. CDR3 sequence reads: CSARQGDSQPQHF. As DNA, the CDR3 is TGCAGTGCCCGACAGGGGGACTCTCAGCCCCAGCATTTT.

Details on this clonotype: Compared with germline, one end of the junction differs, possibly owing to a read error. The gene calls are TRBV27 and TRBJ1-4; no clear D gene. Germline-derived CDR1 and CDR2 are MNHEY and SMNVEV (reference sequence). The CDR3 spans 14 residues. The CDR3 spells CTSSLSPEGEKLFF. The CDR3 nucleotides read TGTACCAGCAGTTTATCCCCCGAGGGTGAAAAACTGTTTTTT. Based on the CDR3 plus reference TRBV27 and TRBJ1-4, the full variable domain is EAQVTQNPRYLITVTGKKLTVTCSQNMNHEYMSWYRQDPGLGLRQIYYSMNVEVTDKGDVPEGYKVSRKEKRNFPLILESPSPNQTSLYFCTSSLSPEGEKLFFGSGTQLSVL.

This sequence joins TRBV25-1 and TRBJ1-2, with no clear D. This CDR3 comprises 10 residues. CDR1 MGHDK and CDR2 SYGVNS come from the germline V gene. Trimming took 10 bases from V and 6 from J, leaving 9 bases between them. CDR3 residues: CATFSDGYTF. The CDR3 nucleotides read TGTGCCACCTTTTCCGATGGCTACACCTTC.

This chain joins TRBV20-1 and TRBJ2-6; D gene ambiguous. This CDR3 spans 16 amino acids. CDR1 and CDR2 from the germline V gene are DFQATT and SNEGSKA (reference sequence). Trimming shortened V by 5 bases and J by 1 base, and 15 bases separated the two germline ends. The CDR3 DNA follows: TGCAGTGCTTTAGAATTCGGTGGGTCTGGGGCCAACGTCCTGACTTTC. It encodes CSALEFGGSGANVLTF.

The chain employs TRBV29-1 and TRBJ2-2; the D gene is possibly TRBD1 (6 bases). Per the germline V gene, CDR1 is SQVTM and CDR2 is ANQGSEA. The CDR3 totals 12 residues. Trimming pared 6 bases from V and 11 bases from J, leaving 16 bases between. CDR3 sequence: CSVRDTTIELFF. CDR3 sequence (DNA): TGCAGCGTGAGGGACACGACCATAGAGCTGTTTTTT.

The chain combines TRBV6-6 with TRBJ2-5; 7 bases are shared with TRBD1. This CDR3 is 17 amino acids long. Germline lookup yields CDR1 MNHNY and CDR2 SVGAGI (reference sequence). Trimming at V came to 0 bases and at J to 5 bases, leaving 12 bases not matched to a gene. CDR3 region: CASSYSDGTELRETQYF. DNA for the CDR3: TGTGCCAGCAGTTACTCTGATGGGACAGAGCTTCGCGAGACCCAGTACTTC.

The gene calls are TRBV7-9 and TRBJ1-6, with TRBD1 identical over 7 bases. Germline CDR1 reads SEHNR; CDR2 reads FQNEAQ (reference sequence). Losses at the gene ends were 4 bases for V and 6 bases for J; bases not matched to a gene: 9. The CDR3 length is 16 residues. This CDR3 reads CASSSTTGLRNSPLHF. CDR3 bases: TGTGCCAGCAGCTCCACGACAGGGCTCCGTAATTCACCCCTCCACTTT.

This clonotype was counted only a few times. The genes are TRBV2 and TRBJ2-4; no reliable D call. V lost 2 bases to trimming and J lost 3 bases, with 11 bases between them. CDR3 length: 15 residues. Germline assignment: CDR1 SNHLY and CDR2 FYNNEI. The chain's CDR3 is CASSEQWLGKNIQYF. CDR3 nucleotides: TGTGCCAGCAGTGAACAGTGGCTCGGCAAAAACATTCAGTACTTC.